These 4 T cell receptor beta chains were all obtained from the same sample, sequenced in a study of T-cell memory formation after mild COVID-19. MiXCR, applied by TCRdb to the 5' RACE reads, yields one record per CDR3 protein. The sample yields roughly 560,000 distinct CDR3 sequences, just over 20% seen once. The specimen was PBMCs or a T cell subset sorted from them (not recorded which). These receptors all come from an adult woman who had mild COVID-19 (a few samples of this study predate the infection). Cell type and time point are not known.

The chain uses TRBV4-2 and TRBJ2-1; D is possibly TRBD2 (5 bases). Trimming shortened V by 3 bases and J by 0 bases, and 6 bases separated the two germline ends. CDR1 and CDR2 from the germline V gene are LGHNA and YNFKEQ. This CDR3 comprises 14 residues. The CDR3 DNA reads TGTGCCAGCAGCCACGGGGACTCCTACAATGAGCAGTTCTTC. This translates into CASSHGDSYNEQFF.

This clonotype was seen more than once but under ten times. This chain links TRBV4-2 with TRBJ1-2; D may be TRBD1 (6 bases). Germline V CDR1 and CDR2: LGHNA, YNFKEQ. This CDR3 is 16 amino acids long. The germline V and J ends were trimmed by 0 bases and 2 bases, with 13 bases remaining between them. The CDR3 DNA is TGTGCCAGCAGCCAAGATACAGGGATAAGGAACTATGGCTACACCTTC. It is translated as CASSQDTGIRNYGYTF.

There are a few counts of this clonotype. The chain links TRBV11-2 to TRBJ2-1; the D gene is possibly TRBD2 (6 bases). The germline gives CDR1 SGHAT, CDR2 FQNNGV. V gave up 5 bases and J gave up 6 bases, with 17 bases separating them. The CDR3 has 15 residues. This chain's CDR3 is CASSRTGARGNEQFF. As DNA, the CDR3 is TGTGCCAGCAGCCGGACGGGAGCCCGGGGCAATGAGCAGTTCTTC.

The J gene is TRBJ2-2, the V gene TRBV29-1; D gene uncertain. Germline V lookup: CDR1 SQVTM, CDR2 ANQGSEA. The CDR3 is 12 amino acids. The ends were cut back, 4 bases at V and 7 bases at J, with 10 bases in the middle. This CDR3 is CSVVSTGGELFF. The CDR3 DNA is TGCAGCGTTGTGAGCACGGGCGGGGAGCTGTTTTTT.